The 28 T cell receptor beta chains reported below all come from one sample, sequenced in a study of T cell responses to AZD1222 COVID-19 vaccine. TCRdb's table, derived via immunoSEQ multiplex PCR, lists solely in-frame clones and lacks some. The table lists 250,000 to 300,000 clones, approximately 94% of them singletons. Specimen: peripheral blood, collected 28 days after the second AZD1222 dose. The receptors were gathered from an adult who received the AZD1222 COVID-19 vaccine.

V gene TRBV27 combines with J gene TRBJ1-4, with 11 nucleotides matching TRBD1. Germline V gene data show CDR1 as MNHEY and CDR2 as SMNVEV (reference sequence). J was trimmed by 7 bases and V by 4 bases; bases with no gene match: 5. The CDR3 totals 15 residues. The CDR3 sequence: CASSSGTGGFEKLFF. CDR3 DNA sequence: TGTGCCAGCAGTTCCGGGACAGGGGGTTTTGAAAAACTGTTTTTT.

This chain links TRBV20-1 with TRBJ1-6; TRBD1 agrees at 7 bases. The CDR3 length is 15 residues. The germline V gene encodes CDR1 DFQATT and CDR2 SNEGSKA (reference sequence). Trimming removed 3 bases from V and 4 bases from J; junction bases left unmatched: 6. This CDR3 is CSASGDRAYNSPLHF. In DNA form, the CDR3 reads TGCAGTGCTAGTGGCGACAGGGCTTATAATTCACCCCTCCACTTT.

The V and J genes are TRBV6-5 and TRBJ2-7; 9 bases agree with TRBD2. The CDR3 has 16 residues. Losses at the gene ends were 0 bases for V and 2 bases for J; bases not matched to a gene: 5. The germline gives CDR1 MNHEY, CDR2 SVGAGI. CDR3 sequence reads: CASSYSERGATYEQYF. CDR3 coding DNA: TGTGCCAGCAGTTACTCAGAGCGGGGGGCCACCTACGAGCAGTACTTC.

This chain connects TRBV6-5 to TRBJ1-1; unclear D gene. The CDR3 has 12 amino acids. V was pared by 6 bases and J by 3 bases, with 8 bases between. The germline gives CDR1 MNHEY, CDR2 SVGAGI. In nucleotides, the CDR3 is TGTGCCAGCAGGGCTTGGCACACTGAAGCTTTCTTT. Its translation: CASRAWHTEAFF.

The J gene is TRBJ2-3, the V gene TRBV15; D might be TRBD1 (5 bases). The ends were cut back, 1 base at V and 1 base at J, with 12 bases in the middle. Germline V lookup: CDR1 LNHNV, CDR2 YYDKDF (reference sequence). The CDR3 has 16 amino acids. This CDR3 is CATSRGGPPGTDTQYF. DNA of the CDR3: TGTGCCACCAGCAGAGGGGGCCCCCCGGGCACAGATACGCAGTATTTT.

A single count supports this clone. The chain recombines TRBV19 with TRBJ2-4; 11 nucleotides agree with TRBD2. Germline V CDR1 and CDR2: LNHDA, SQIVND (reference sequence). CDR3 length: 17 amino acids. V was pared by 8 bases and J by 0 bases, with 9 bases of the junction left unmatched. The CDR3 sequence: CASLLAGVSLAKNIQYF. The CDR3, as DNA: TGTGCCAGTTTACTAGCGGGGGTCTCACTAGCCAAAAACATTCAGTACTTC.

The chain links TRBV4-2 to TRBJ1-1; the match to TRBD1 covers 10 bases. The length of the CDR3 is 15 residues. Germline loops: CDR1 LGHNA, CDR2 YNFKEQ. The V segment lost 5 bases and the J segment 6 bases; nucleotides outside the gene matches: 9. The CDR3 here is CASSSRQGAVAEAFF. The CDR3 DNA reads as TGTGCCAGCAGCTCCAGACAGGGGGCCGTAGCTGAAGCTTTCTTT.

The V call is TRBV7-2, the J call TRBJ2-2, with D tentatively TRBD1 (7 bases). The CDR3 totals 14 residues. Germline V gene data show CDR1 as SGHTA and CDR2 as FQGNSA. V lost 7 bases and J lost 4, with 13 bases in between. In DNA form, the CDR3 reads TGTGCCAGCATCTCCCAGGGGGGCACCGGGGAGCTGTTTTTT. Translation: CASISQGGTGELFF.

This clone turned up a few times. The V call is TRBV5-4, the J call TRBJ2-1; TRBD1 matches at 12 bases. V dropped 3 bases and J dropped 2; count of bases not matched to a gene: 3. The CDR3 totals 16 residues. In germline, CDR1 is SGHNT, CDR2 YYREEE (reference sequence). Here the CDR3 DNA reads TGTGCCAGCAGCTCTGGGACAGGGGGCGCCTACAATGAGCAGTTCTTC. Translating gives CASSSGTGGAYNEQFF.

This sequence joins TRBV5-6 and TRBJ2-2, with unresolved D. CDR1 is SGHDT, CDR2 YYEEEE, per germline. V was cut by 0 bases and J by 4 bases, with 19 bases left in between. This CDR3 spans 18 amino acids. The DNA of the CDR3 is TGTGCCAGCAGCTTGGCTGGAGCCCTAGACACCATCACCGGGGAGCTGTTTTTT. It encodes CASSLAGALDTITGELFF.

The chain employs TRBV5-1 and TRBJ1-1, with TRBD1 as a possible D gene (6 bases). V lost 0 bases to trimming and J lost 7 bases, with 10 bases between them. This CDR3 spans 13 amino acids. CDR1 and CDR2 (germline): SGHRS, YFSETQ. In DNA, the CDR3 is TGCGCCAGCAGCTTGGGCGGGGGCGGTGAAGCTTTCTTT. Its translation: CASSLGGGGEAFF.

This clone was observed once. The chain uses TRBV19 and TRBJ1-2; a possible D gene is TRBD1 (5 bases). The germline V and J ends were trimmed by 1 base and 0 bases, with 9 bases remaining between them. The CDR3 consists of 15 residues. Germline V gene data show CDR1 as LNHDA and CDR2 as SQIVND (reference sequence). The CDR3 sequence is CASSIGQNSNYGYTF. CDR3 coding DNA: TGTGCCAGTAGTATAGGACAGAATTCTAACTATGGCTACACCTTC.

This clone was seen once. V is TRBV4-3 and J is TRBJ2-7; D remains unclear. There are 13 residues in the CDR3. Trimming cost V 0 bases and J 4 bases, with 7 bases left between them. Germline V gene lookup returns CDR1 LGHNA and CDR2 YSLEER. CDR3 DNA sequence: TGCGCCAGCAGCCAAGATCTGGTTTACGAGCAGTACTTC. Amino acid sequence: CASSQDLVYEQYF.

The chain recombines TRBV6-5 with TRBJ1-1, with D uncertain. V was cut by 11 bases and J by 3 bases, with 13 bases left in between. Germline loops: CDR1 MNHEY, CDR2 SVGAGI. The CDR3 consists of 12 residues. CDR3 region: CAARTGDTEAFF. The CDR3 region has the DNA TGTGCCGCACGGACGGGAGACACTGAAGCTTTCTTT.

The chain carries TRBV6-5 and TRBJ2-1, with 7 bases lining up with TRBD2. The CDR3 is 13 amino acids. Germline V gives CDR1 MNHEY, CDR2 SVGAGI. After removal of 8 bases from V and 10 bases from J, the junction contained 11 bases not matched to a gene. This chain's CDR3 is CASALSGTFEQFF. Written as DNA, the CDR3 is TGTGCCAGCGCTCTAAGCGGGACCTTCGAGCAGTTCTTC.

The chain combines TRBV28 with TRBJ1-1; weak D call: TRBD1 (5 bases). Trimming left V 1 base short and J 1 base short, with 13 bases between. The CDR3 covers 16 residues. From germline, CDR1 is MDHEN and CDR2 SYDVKM. In DNA form, the CDR3 reads TGTGCCAGCAGTTTATCGTTTCGGGGGGGGAACACTGAAGCTTTCTTT. Its protein is CASSLSFRGGNTEAFF.

The chain couples TRBV19 to TRBJ2-7, with TRBD2 matching over 7 bases. Germline V gives CDR1 LNHDA, CDR2 SQIVND (reference sequence). The CDR3 is 16 residues long. V lost 0 bases and J lost 0; bases outside the gene matches: 5. In DNA, the CDR3 is TGTGCCAGTAGTATAGATGCTAGCGGAAGCTCCTACGAGCAGTACTTC. It yields the protein CASSIDASGSSYEQYF.

This clone has only a few counts. Other nucleotide sequences in the sample specify the same CDR3. V is TRBV19 and J is TRBJ1-5; D remains unclear. This CDR3 spans 14 amino acids. The germline V gene has CDR1 LNHDA and CDR2 SQIVND (reference sequence). V lost 3 bases to trimming and J lost 0 bases, with 6 bases between them. The CDR3 bases are TGTGCCAGTAGTATTAGGGATAGCAATCAGCCCCAGCATTTT. This encodes CASSIRDSNQPQHF.

V is TRBV19 and J is TRBJ2-2, with TRBD1 matching over 7 bases. The V gene end was trimmed by 4 bases and the J gene end by 2 bases; junction bases not matched to a gene: 7. The germline gives CDR1 LNHDA, CDR2 SQIVND (reference sequence). The CDR3 extends over 16 amino acids. The CDR3 reads CASSNPGQTNTGELFF. The CDR3, as DNA: TGTGCCAGTAGTAACCCGGGACAGACTAACACCGGGGAGCTGTTTTTT.

The gene calls are TRBV4-1 and TRBJ2-3, with D hard to call. Germline V gene lookup returns CDR1 MGHRA and CDR2 YSYEKL. V lost 0 bases and J 2 bases, leaving 18 bases between the germline ends. The CDR3 consists of 18 residues. The CDR3 DNA reads as TGCGCCAGCAGCCAAGATGATAGGGCCCCCGAACTCACAGATACGCAGTATTTT. Protein sequence: CASSQDDRAPELTDTQYF.

The count of this clone is one. Within the sample, other DNA sequences also encode this same CDR3. The chain joins TRBV6-2 or TRBV6-3 to TRBJ2-1; the D is unclear. The CDR3 length is 11 residues. Trimming pared 2 bases from V and 7 bases from J, leaving 3 bases between. The V gene's germline CDR1 is MNHEY and CDR2 SVGEGT. CDR3 DNA: TGTGCCAGCAGTTACGATAATGAGCAGTTCTTC. Translation gives CASSYDNEQFF.

This clone has just one count. This chain joins TRBV6-2 or TRBV6-3 and TRBJ2-7; TRBD2 agrees at 7 bases. CDR1 and CDR2 (germline): MNHEY, SVGEGT. With V trimmed by 5 bases and J by 3 bases, 7 bases remained unmatched. This CDR3 comprises 14 residues. CDR3 in amino acids: CASSKALAVYEQYF. CDR3 DNA sequence: TGTGCCAGCAGTAAAGCGCTAGCGGTCTACGAGCAGTACTTC.

V usage is TRBV7-2 and J usage is TRBJ1-5; D gene uncertain. CDR1 is SGHTA and CDR2 is FQGNSA in the germline V gene. The CDR3 consists of 15 residues. Trimming pared 4 bases from V and 0 bases from J, leaving 10 bases between. The CDR3, as DNA: TGTGCCAGCAGCTCATCGGGGTCTAGCAATCAGCCCCAGCATTTT. Its translation is CASSSSGSSNQPQHF. Drawing the rest from reference TRBV7-2 and TRBJ1-5, the complete variable domain is GAGVSQSPSNKVTEKGKDVELRCDPISGHTALYWYRQSLGQGLEFLIYFQGNSAPDKSGLPSDRFSAERTGGSVSTLTIQRTQQEDSAVYLCASSSSGSSNQPQHFGDGTRLSIL.

V is TRBV5-6 and J is TRBJ1-3; 9 nucleotides agree with TRBD1. CDR3 length equals 14 residues. V was pared by 4 bases and J by 9 bases, with 8 bases of the junction left unmatched. Germline lookup yields CDR1 SGHDT and CDR2 YYEEEE. CDR3 bases: TGTGCCAGCAGCGAGGCCGGGACAGGGCGCACCATATATTTT. Its protein product is CASSEAGTGRTIYF.

The chain links TRBV7-8 to TRBJ2-7; 8 bases fit TRBD2. The junction had 11 bases not matched to a gene; V was cut back by 1 base and J by 3 bases. In germline, CDR1 is SGHVS, CDR2 FQNEAQ. This CDR3 spans 17 amino acids. The CDR3 coding sequence is TGTGCCAGCAGCTTAGGTCTTAGCGGGACTTATTTCTACGAGCAGTACTTC. Translating gives CASSLGLSGTYFYEQYF.

The chain has TRBV11-1 and TRBJ1-1; a possible D gene is TRBD1 (5 bases). Trimming left V 7 bases short and J 1 base short, with 13 bases between. In germline, CDR1 is SGHAT, CDR2 FQDESV (reference sequence). CDR3 length equals 14 residues. This CDR3 is CASTLGLRNTEAFF. As DNA, the CDR3 is TGTGCCAGCACCCTGGGACTGAGGAACACTGAAGCTTTCTTT.

The V gene is TRBV27, the J gene TRBJ1-5; TRBD1 matches at 12 bases. V lost 5 bases, J lost 6 bases, and 8 bases stayed unmatched. Germline CDR1 is MNHEY and CDR2 is SMNVEV (reference sequence). The CDR3 is 16 residues long. The CDR3 spells CASSLLGTGGSQPQHF. In nucleotides, the CDR3 is TGTGCCAGCAGTCTACTGGGGACAGGGGGCAGTCAGCCCCAGCATTTT.

The chain is built from TRBV19 and TRBJ2-1; possibly TRBD1 for D (5 bases). The germline CDR1 and CDR2 sequences are LNHDA and SQIVND (reference sequence). The length of the CDR3 is 12 residues. Trimming took 4 bases from V and 9 from J, leaving 10 bases between them. The chain's CDR3 is CASSRSGFEQFF. DNA for the CDR3: TGTGCCAGTAGTAGGTCAGGGTTTGAGCAGTTCTTC.